This note documents a single T cell receptor (beta chain) sequence. The antigen is unknown. The data were taken from a study of cytomegalovirus exposure and HLA in healthy donors. PCR was performed using 60 Vbeta and 13 Jbeta primers. The data were produced by immunoSEQ multiplex PCR, yet TCRdb's version contains in-frame clones alone and is incomplete. The table records around 67,000 clones, more than 75% of them present only once. Study-wide results and caveats: There were a few CMV-associated chains whose specificity for CMV antigens was confirmed in vitro. According to an earlier analysis, most TCR beta V segments yielded productive rearrangements about 90% or about 30% of the time. A cluster of highly shared sequence variants was likely a sequencing artifact.

The CDR3 sequence is 15 residues long. Trimming cost V 1 base and J 0 bases, with 10 bases left between them. CDR1 MGHRA and CDR2 YSYEKL come from the germline V gene. The chain carries TRBV4-1 and TRBJ2-7; D might be TRBD2 (5 bases). Sequenced material: PBMCs. The TCR sequence derives from a man aged 18 to 35 in good health and CMV-seropositive. CDR3 coding DNA: TGCGCCAGCAGCCAAGGAGAGGGTAGCTCCTACGAGCAGTACTTC. This gives the protein CASSQGEGSSYEQYF.